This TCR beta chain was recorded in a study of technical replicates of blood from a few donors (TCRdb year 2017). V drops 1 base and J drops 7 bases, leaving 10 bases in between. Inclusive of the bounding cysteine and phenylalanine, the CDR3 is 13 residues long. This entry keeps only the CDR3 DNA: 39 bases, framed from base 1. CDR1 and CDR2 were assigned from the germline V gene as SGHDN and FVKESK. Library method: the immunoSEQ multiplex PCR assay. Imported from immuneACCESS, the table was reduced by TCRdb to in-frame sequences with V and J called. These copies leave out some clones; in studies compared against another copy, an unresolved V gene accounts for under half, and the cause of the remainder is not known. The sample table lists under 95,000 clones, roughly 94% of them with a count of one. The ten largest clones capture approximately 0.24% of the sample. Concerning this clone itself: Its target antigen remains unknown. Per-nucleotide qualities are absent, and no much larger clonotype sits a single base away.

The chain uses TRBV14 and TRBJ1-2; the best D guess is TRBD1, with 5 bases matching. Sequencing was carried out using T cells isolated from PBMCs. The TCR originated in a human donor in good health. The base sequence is TGTGCCAGCAGCCAAGCAGGGACTGGTGGCTACACCTTC. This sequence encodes CASSQAGTGGYTF.